This T cell receptor (beta chain) was found in a study of T cell responses to AZD1222 COVID-19 vaccine. Study information: Some second doses came at about 4 weeks and others at about 12 weeks; these were pooled. The study, taken as a whole, reports: After the peak T cell response, and only then, were repertoires sampled. The study identified only five to seven AZD1222 recipients as seropositive at baseline. Targets within unmutated variant regions were reportedly found for nearly half of spike-specific TCRs.

This clone occurred once. Antigen: not known. CDR1 SNHLY and CDR2 FYNNEI come from the germline V gene. The CDR3 is 15 amino acids. Between the trimmed V and J ends, which lost 6 bases and 4 bases, there was a span of 15 bases. The data were produced by immunoSEQ multiplex PCR, yet TCRdb's version contains in-frame clones alone and is incomplete. The table lists over 80,000 clones, around 89% of them singletons. The chain employs TRBV2 and TRBJ1-4; D perhaps matches TRBD1 (6 bases). This receptor was obtained from an adult in good health. This specimen consisted of peripheral blood, obtained on day 0 of AZD1222 vaccination. CDR3 amino acids: CASRATGLLNEKLFF. The CDR3 DNA is TGTGCCAGCAGGGCAACAGGGCTCCTTAATGAAAAACTGTTTTTT.